Listed below are T cell receptor beta chains from one sample, sequenced in a study of metastatic and nonmetastatic thyroid tumors. TCRdb reprocessed the PCR reads using MiXCR. Of about 64,000 clones listed, 4% to 4.5% are singletons. Input material: blood. The receptors here all came from a female donor with papillary thyroid cancer or a benign thyroid nodule (not recorded which). Some clones in this sample may be carry-over from other donors' samples. CDR3s include the opening cysteine and the closing phenylalanine or tryptophan. D genes are given only for firm matches. The size entry is marked missing in some rows and otherwise reads once, few, many or a size class.

d_call	clone_size	v_call	j_call	cdr3_nt	cdr3_aa
TRBD2	.	TRBV28	TRBJ2-7	TGTGCCAGCAGAGGGACTAGCGGGCCAACTGCCTACGAGCAGTACTTC	CASRGTSGPTAYEQYF
.	many	TRBV24-1	TRBJ2-1	TGTGCCACCAGTGATTTCCCGGGAAAACCCCCCCATGAGCAGTTCTTC	CATSDFPGKPPHEQFF
.	many	TRBV6-1	TRBJ1-2	TGTGCCAGCAGTGAGTGGGGGGAGAGCACCTTC	CASSEWGESTF
TRBD1	many	TRBV20-1	TRBJ2-1	TGCAGTGCGGGGGCCGGGACAGAAACCAATGAGCAGTTCTTC	CSAGAGTETNEQFF
TRBD2	many	TRBV20-1	TRBJ2-7	TGCAGTGCTCCCGGGCTAGCGGGAGTTCTCGAGCAGTACTTC	CSAPGLAGVLEQYF
.	many	TRBV20-1	TRBJ1-2	TGCAGTGCCGTCAGGGGAGCAAGCGGCTACACCTTC	CSAVRGASGYTF
TRBD1	few	TRBV20-1	TRBJ2-4	TGCAGTGCCGTTAGGACAGGGGGCCCTAAGGATCAGTACTTC	CSAVRTGGPKDQYF
.	many	TRBV7-9	TRBJ1-5	TGTGCCAGCAGCCGGGCCAATCAGCCCCAGCATTTT	CASSRANQPQHF
.	many	TRBV20-1	TRBJ1-3	TGCAGTGCTAGAGAGGGGAGGAGCTCTGGAAACACCATATATTTT	CSAREGRSSGNTIYF
.	.	TRBV2	TRBJ2-4	TGTGCCAGCAGTGATGGGTTCGCAAAAAACATTCAGTACTTC	CASSDGFAKNIQYF
.	.	TRBV7-6	TRBJ1-1	TGTGCCAGCAGCCCCGGGGTAGGGCGGAACACTGAAGCTTTCTTC	CASSPGVGRNTEAFF
.	.	TRBV3-1	TRBJ2-1	TGTGCCAGCAGCCAACTAGGGAGTGAGCAGTTCTTC	CASSQLGSEQFF
TRBD2	few	TRBV20-1	TRBJ2-1	TGTAGTGCCACTAGCGGGAGTTGGCATGAGCAGTTCTTC	CSATSGSWHEQFF
.	many	TRBV6-1	TRBJ1-3	TGTGCCAGCAGTTCAGACAGGGGAAACACCATATATTTT	CASSSDRGNTIYF
.	.	TRBV14	TRBJ2-1	TGTGCCAGCAGCCAAAGATCGTTCGGGAGCCCCCACAATGAGCAGTTCTTC	CASSQRSFGSPHNEQFF
.	.	TRBV28	TRBJ2-7	TGTGCCAGCGGCCCTCGGGCAGGGTTGTTCGAGCAGTACTTC	CASGPRAGLFEQYF
.	many	TRBV28	TRBJ2-1	TGTGCCAGCAGTTTTGGACGTGCCAGGGTTGGTGAGCAGTTCTTC	CASSFGRARVGEQFF
.	many	TRBV20-1	TRBJ1-1	TGCAGTGCTTTCATCAGGGGAATGACCCCACTGAACACTGAAGCTTTCTTT	CSAFIRGMTPLNTEAFF
.	many	TRBV5-1	TRBJ2-5	TGCGCCAGCAGCGGGGGGACGGTCCAAGAGACCCAGTACTTC	CASSGGTVQETQYF
TRBD1	many	TRBV15	TRBJ1-6	TGTGCCACCAGCGGACAGGCCCTAAATTCACCCCTCCACTTT	CATSGQALNSPLHF
.	many	TRBV27	TRBJ1-2	TGTGCCAGCAGTTTAGACGGAAACTATGGCTACACCTTC	CASSLDGNYGYTF
.	.	TRBV6-2/TRBV6-3	TRBJ2-1	TGTGCCAGCAGTCTCTTCCAGCTGGCCTCCAACTACAATGAGCAGTTCTTC	CASSLFQLASNYNEQFF
.	many	TRBV20-1	TRBJ2-7	TGCAGTGCTAGCAACGGCTACGAGCAGTACTTC	CSASNGYEQYF
.	many	TRBV20-1	TRBJ2-6	TGCAGTGCCCCGAGTCGTGGGGGCTCTGGGGCCAACGTCCTGACTTTC	CSAPSRGGSGANVLTF
TRBD2	many	TRBV7-3	TRBJ2-2	TGTGCCAGCAGCGGCGGGAGATCGACCGGGGAGCTGTTTTTT	CASSGGRSTGELFF
.	.	TRBV7-3	TRBJ2-7	TGTGCCAGCAGCCGACTCATTGGGGGTGACGAGCAGTACTTC	CASSRLIGGDEQYF
.	.	TRBV19	TRBJ1-1	TGTGCCAGTAGCCTTTCAGGCGCTGAAGCTTTCTTT	CASSLSGAEAFF
TRBD2	many	TRBV5-5	TRBJ2-1	TGTGCCAGCAGCCTAGCGGGAGGGCCTAATGAGCAGTTCTTC	CASSLAGGPNEQFF
.	many	TRBV6-1	TRBJ2-7	TGTGCCAGCAGTTACGACAGGCAAACGGGCGAGCAGTACTTC	CASSYDRQTGEQYF
TRBD1	many	TRBV5-1	TRBJ2-5	TGCGCCAGCAGCTCCCCACGCGGGACAGGGGTAGGGTTCCAAGAGACCCAGTACTTC	CASSSPRGTGVGFQETQYF
.	few	TRBV6-9	TRBJ2-7	TGTGCCAGCAGTTATTTACCGGGCGGCTACGAGCAGTACTTC	CASSYLPGGYEQYF
TRBD2	few	TRBV6-2/TRBV6-3	TRBJ2-1	TGTGCCGGCGGGGGGGCCGGTGAGCAGTTCTTC	CAGGGAGEQFF
.	many	TRBV2	TRBJ2-5	TGTGCCAGCAATAACAGGCCCGGGGGCCAAGAGACCCAGTACTTC	CASNNRPGGQETQYF
TRBD2	many	TRBV27	TRBJ2-1	TGTGCCAGCACCTCCCAACCGACTAGCAGCTCCTACAATGAGCAGTTCTTC	CASTSQPTSSSYNEQFF
.	many	TRBV5-1	TRBJ2-1	TGCGCCAGCAGCTTGAATTTTGGGACATCATACAATGAGCAGTTCTTC	CASSLNFGTSYNEQFF
TRBD2	many	TRBV5-1	TRBJ2-1	TGCGCCAGCAGCTCGCAACCGGGACTAGCAAATGAGCAGTTCTTC	CASSSQPGLANEQFF
.	many	TRBV4-1	TRBJ2-2	TGCGCCAGCAGCCTGGAGTTCGGCTCCCGGCCCACCGGGGAGCTGTTTTTT	CASSLEFGSRPTGELFF
.	many	TRBV2	TRBJ1-1	TGTGCCAGCGGGAGGGAGGGAGGGACTGAAGCTTTCTTT	CASGREGGTEAFF
TRBD1	many	TRBV30	TRBJ1-2	TGTGCCTGGAGCCGGGGGGGGACAGGGCGTTTCTATGGCTACACCTTC	CAWSRGGTGRFYGYTF
.	many	TRBV3-1	TRBJ1-4	TGTGCCAGCAGCCAAGATTTTTTAGGACGGGGGGGCGAAAAACTGTTTTTT	CASSQDFLGRGGEKLFF
.	few	TRBV6-1	TRBJ2-1	TGTGCCAGCAGTGACGGAGACTGGAATGAGCAGTTCTTC	CASSDGDWNEQFF
.	.	TRBV5-4	TRBJ2-5	TGTGCCAGCAGCGCGTCGGGGAGTAGGGAGACCCAGTACTTC	CASSASGSRETQYF
TRBD1	few	TRBV4-2	TRBJ2-5	TGTGCCAGCAGCCAAGTTCGAGCAGGGGGCGAAGAGACCCAGTACTTC	CASSQVRAGGEETQYF
.	many	TRBV28	TRBJ1-2	TGTGCCAGCAGCTATGAAGACTATGGCTACACCTTC	CASSYEDYGYTF
.	few	TRBV5-4	TRBJ2-5	TGTGCCAGCAGCTTCTCCCCCGGAGAGACACAGTACTTC	CASSFSPGETQYF
.	many	TRBV2	TRBJ2-7	TGTGCCAGCAGTGAAAAGCAGAGCTCCTACGAGCAGTACTTC	CASSEKQSSYEQYF
TRBD2	.	TRBV11-3	TRBJ2-1	TGTGCCAGCAGCGCCCCTCTGGTGCTAGCGGGTTACAATGAGCAGTTCTTC	CASSAPLVLAGYNEQFF
.	.	TRBV6-2/TRBV6-3	TRBJ2-7	TGTTCCAGCAGCCACAGTGAGCGCTCCTACGATCAGTACTTC	CSSSHSERSYDQYF